This TCR beta chain originates from a study of CD8 T cells in ankylosing spondylitis. The study's findings and limits: Reported data indicate significant enrichment of disease-linked clones within matched ankylosing spondylitis synovial fluid.

This CDR3 contains 16 residues. The junction had 13 bases not matched to a gene; V was cut back by 6 bases and J by 9 bases. Details on this clonotype: Its antigen is not identified.

By quantitative 5'-RACE with molecular barcodes, the TCR beta libraries were made. TCRdb redid the calling of the 5' RACE reads with MiXCR, one entry per CDR3 protein. The table records some 270,000 distinct CDR3 sequences, under 20% of them present only once. V and J are TRBV12-3 or TRBV12-4 and TRBJ2-1; 11 nucleotides match TRBD2. The specimen sequenced was blood, either unsorted or a sorted T cell fraction (not recorded which). The receptor was derived from a male donor with ankylosing spondylitis or in good health (not recorded which). The CDR3 DNA reads TGTGCCAGCAGACCCCCGGTAGCGGGAGGGCCGGTTGAGCAGTTCTTC. Translating it yields CASRPPVAGGPVEQFF.